This T cell receptor (beta chain) was obtained from a study of blood T cell repertoires in COVID-19. At the level of the study: Sites in the United States, Italy and Spain provided acute and convalescent COVID-19 samples. Sample material is recorded as cDNA or gDNA derived from T cells, B-cell-depleted T cells, or PBMCs.

This CDR3 spans 13 amino acids. From germline, CDR1 is SGHNT and CDR2 YYREEE (reference sequence). The V end lost 0 bases, the J end lost 1 base, and 3 bases lay between the germline ends. Per the study methods: Estimation of nucleated cell counts was performed using reference gene primer amplification. Some clones are missing from TCRdb's copy, which holds only in-frame ones; the method was immunoSEQ multiplex PCR. Clonal size and the V and J genes are those of that table, whereas D and trimming came from the DNA. The table lists about 140,000 clones, around 80% of them singletons. The V call is TRBV5-4, the J call TRBJ2-3; D is undetermined. The sample taken for sequencing was peripheral blood. This clonotype was obtained from a man aged 65-85 years who had recovered from COVID-19. The CDR3 DNA follows: TGTGCCAGCAGCTTGGCAGGCACAGATACGCAGTATTTT. The encoded protein is CASSLAGTDTQYF.